These 15 T cell receptor beta chains were sequenced from one sample in a study of shared clonotypes between healthy human individuals. Sequencing was performed with immunoSEQ multiplex PCR; in TCRdb, only in-frame clones are kept and a portion is missing. The data show 330,000 or so clones, with around four fifths seen just once and roughly a tenth held by the top ten. Sequences were obtained from memory CD4+ T cells sorted from blood. The subset: CD45RA-negative fraction. These receptors were collected from a man aged 25 to 45 in good health.

J is TRBJ2-7 and V is TRBV7-2; D ambiguous. The CDR3 consists of 14 residues. V lost 1 base and J 2 bases, leaving 9 bases between the germline ends. In germline, CDR1 is SGHTA, CDR2 FQGNSA. The CDR3 nucleotides read TGTGCCAGCAGCTTAGAGCCGGCTACCTACGAGCAGTACTTC. Translating it yields CASSLEPATYEQYF.

The chain has TRBV6-6 and TRBJ2-7; tentatively, D is TRBD2 (6 bases). Germline CDR1 is MNHNY and CDR2 is SVGAGI (reference sequence). There are 12 residues in the CDR3. Trimming took 7 bases from V and 7 from J, leaving 14 bases between them. The CDR3 coding sequence is TGTGCCAGCAAGGGTGACGGAGGGGAGCAGTACTTC. Its translation: CASKGDGGEQYF.

The chain carries TRBV7-9 and TRBJ1-3, with D possibly being TRBD1 (5 bases). This CDR3 spans 16 amino acids. Germline values: CDR1 SEHNR, CDR2 FQNEAQ (reference sequence). Trimming left V 6 bases short and J 3 bases short, with 18 bases between. The CDR3 reads CASSPTGQGYGNTIYF. As DNA, the CDR3 is TGTGCCAGCAGTCCTACCGGGCAGGGCTATGGAAACACCATATATTTT. Complete variable domain (other parts from reference TRBV7-9 and TRBJ1-3): DTGVSQNPRHKITKRGQNVTFRCDPISEHNRLYWYRQTLGQGPEFLTYFQNEAQLEKSRLLSDRFSAERPKGSFSTLEIQRTEQGDSAMYLCASSPTGQGYGNTIYFGEGSWLTVV.

The chain uses TRBV18 and TRBJ1-1, with D unresolved. Trimming removed 5 bases at V and 1 base at J, with 8 bases between. The CDR3 is 13 residues long. From germline, CDR1 is KGHSH and CDR2 LQKENI. This CDR3 is CASSSIANTEAFF. DNA of the CDR3: TGTGCCAGCTCATCAATTGCGAACACTGAAGCTTTCTTT.

The sample holds one count of this clone. J is TRBJ2-3 and V is TRBV13; D is undetermined. Germline V gene data show CDR1 as PRHDT and CDR2 as FYEKMQ (reference sequence). The CDR3 consists of 14 residues. Trimming stripped 2 bases from V and 4 bases from J, with 10 bases between. CDR3 nucleotides: TGTGCCAGCAGCTTACTGGGGATGGCAGATACGCAGTATTTT. Protein sequence: CASSLLGMADTQYF.

This clone was seen only a few times. The rearrangement links TRBV6-5 to TRBJ2-5, with TRBD2 identical over 8 bases. V was clipped by 6 bases and J by 5 bases; unmatched bases: 11. The length of the CDR3 is 15 residues. Germline V CDR1 and CDR2: MNHEY, SVGAGI. The CDR3 sequence: CASSRKAGEAETQYF. CDR3 sequence (DNA): TGTGCCAGCAGCCGAAAAGCGGGAGAGGCGGAGACCCAGTACTTC.

This clone was counted many times. The chain couples TRBV5-4 to TRBJ2-3; D unclear. This CDR3 has 14 residues. Trimming removed 2 bases from V and 5 bases from J, with 12 bases in between. Germline V gives CDR1 SGHNT, CDR2 YYREEE (reference sequence). Written as DNA, the CDR3 is TGTGCCAGCAGCTTTTTCAGTCGAAGAGATACGCAGTATTTT. It specifies CASSFFSRRDTQYF.

This chain uses TRBV5-1 with TRBJ2-5, with no clear D. Germline-derived CDR1 and CDR2 are SGHRS and YFSETQ. V was clipped by 4 bases and J by 4 bases, with 14 bases between them. This CDR3 comprises 14 residues. The CDR3 region has the DNA TGCGCCAGCAGCGACCCCGGGCAGCGAGAGACCCAGTACTTC. This translates into CASSDPGQRETQYF.

This clone has a handful of counts. J is TRBJ2-3 and V is TRBV27, with unresolved D. V dropped 3 bases and J dropped 6 bases, with 13 bases sitting between them. CDR1 and CDR2 from the germline V gene are MNHEY and SMNVEV (reference sequence). This CDR3 has 14 amino acids. DNA for the CDR3: TGTGCCAGCAGTTTGAGGATTTCGGCGGATACGCAGTATTTT. Its translation: CASSLRISADTQYF.

The rearrangement links TRBV19 to TRBJ2-2; no clear D. The germline gives CDR1 LNHDA, CDR2 SQIVND (reference sequence). Trimming removed 6 bases at V and 5 bases at J, with 19 bases between. This CDR3 spans 16 amino acids. This CDR3 reads CASRSLRATTTGELFF. CDR3 DNA: TGTGCCAGTAGATCCCTCCGGGCTACCACTACCGGGGAGCTGTTTTTT.

This chain joins TRBV6-6 and TRBJ1-2; 7 nucleotides line up with TRBD1. This CDR3 comprises 13 residues. Germline-derived CDR1 and CDR2 are MNHNY and SVGAGI (reference sequence). J was trimmed by 8 bases and V by 2 bases; bases with no gene match: 5. The CDR3 region has the DNA TGTGCCAGCAGTTACAGCGGGACAGCAGGCTACACCTTC. Amino acids: CASSYSGTAGYTF.

This chain uses TRBV7-5 with TRBJ2-7; the listed D gene, TRBD2, was not tested against the DNA. TRBV7-5 constitutes a pseudogene. The CDR3 contains 15 residues. CDR3 nucleotides: TGTGTCAGAAGCTTAGCGGCGGGTAGCTCCTACGAGCAGTACTTC. Translating gives CVRSLAAGSSYEQYF.

This clone is a singleton in its sample. The chain joins TRBV25-1 to TRBJ2-3, with TRBD2 identical over 13 bases. Germline values: CDR1 MGHDK, CDR2 SYGVNS. J gave up 4 bases and V 4 bases, and 5 bases lay outside the gene matches. The CDR3 consists of 16 residues. The CDR3 reads CASSGWGLAGSDTQYF. The CDR3 DNA follows: TGTGCCAGCAGTGGATGGGGACTAGCGGGATCAGATACGCAGTATTTT.

The chain combines TRBV28 with TRBJ1-3; D is unresolved. Germline-derived CDR1 and CDR2 are MDHEN and SYDVKM. V gave up 7 bases and J gave up 0 bases, with 10 bases separating them. This CDR3 has 14 residues. The CDR3 sequence: CASIAPSSGNTIYF. DNA of the CDR3: TGTGCCAGCATCGCGCCGTCCTCTGGAAACACCATATATTTT.

V usage is TRBV9 and J usage is TRBJ1-2; no reliable D call. The CDR3 contains 14 residues. Germline assignment: CDR1 SGDLS and CDR2 YYNGEE. V shed 4 bases and J shed 1 base, with 11 bases lying between them. CDR3 sequence (DNA): TGTGCCAGCAGCCCCAGCGACGTTAACTATGGCTACACCTTC. This encodes CASSPSDVNYGYTF.